This T cell receptor (beta chain) emerged from a study of blood T cells in healthy people across ages. In terms of origin and age, donors were healthy Caucasian individuals from Russia aged 6 to 90. V gave up 1 base and J gave up 7 bases, with 14 bases separating them. The CDR3 is made up of 16 amino acids. Germline CDR1 is SEHNR and CDR2 is FQNEAQ (reference sequence). Together with a sample-barcoded 5' primer, a J-beta primer mix was included in a second PCR lasting roughly 6 to 12 cycles. Through a template-switch adaptor with 12 random nucleotides, each cDNA molecule received a tag. TCRdb ran MiXCR on the 5' RACE reads and lists one entry per CDR3 protein. This sample has hundreds of thousands of distinct CDR3 sequences; about 61% occur once, and the top ten carry 20% to 30%.

The sequence derives from a middle-aged man in good health. The specimen was blood. The J gene is TRBJ1-6, the V gene TRBV7-9; D gene unclear. The CDR3 reads CASSLEGSRANSPLHF. CDR3 in DNA: TGTGCCAGCAGCTTAGAGGGTTCCCGGGCCAATTCACCCCTCCACTTT.